The clone carrying this T cell receptor beta chain was found many times. Its antigen is undetermined. The data are from a study of T cells in Graves' hyperthyroidism and ophthalmopathy. About the research overall: Specimen type is peripheral blood, collected at initial diagnosis prior to any treatment.

The investigators amplified TCR beta CDR3 regions from RNA transcripts. Researchers ran a first-round RT-PCR on the TCR CDR3 using the HTBI primer set. In TCRdb, the multiplex PCR reads were re-called with MiXCR into one record per CDR3 protein. The table records about 530,000 distinct CDR3 sequences, about 15% of them present only once. General study results and limits: Ophthalmopathy prediction by the model preceded onset by a median roughly 6 months. Most expanded thyroid clonotypes above 0.001 recurred in blood.

V was trimmed by 3 bases and J by 4 bases, leaving 13 bases between them. The CDR3 is 13 amino acids. In germline, CDR1 is DFQATT, CDR2 SNEGSKA (reference sequence). Patients were excluded for uncontrolled infection, other autoimmune disease, pregnancy or lactation. The TCR sequence derives from a woman aged 18-29 years with Graves' ophthalmopathy. This chain joins TRBV20-1 and TRBJ2-7; D gene uncertain. Specimen: blood. CDR3 DNA sequence: TGCAGTGCTAGGGGTCCCTTCTATTACGAGCAGTACTTC. It specifies CSARGPFYYEQYF.